The rows below give T cell receptor beta chains drawn from one sample of a study of T cells in Graves' hyperthyroidism and ophthalmopathy. Via MiXCR, TCRdb re-called the multiplex PCR reads, giving one row per CDR3 protein. This sample has approximately 250,000 distinct CDR3 sequences; roughly 22% occur once, and the top ten carry 35% to 40%. Sequencing was carried out using blood. Receptor source: a woman aged 40 to 49 with Graves' ophthalmopathy. The CDR3 runs from the conserved cysteine through the conserved F or W. A D gene is named only where the DNA matches it firmly. The size entry is marked missing in some rows and otherwise reads once, few, many or a size class.

len,d_gene,abundance,v_gene,j_gene,CDR3nt,CDR3aa
16,.,many,TRBV11-3,TRBJ2-1,TGTGCCAGCAGCTTCTGGGGGAGGCGTACTTACAATGAGCAGTTCTTC,CASSFWGRRTYNEQFF
19,TRBD1,many,TRBV29-1,TRBJ1-2,TGCAGCGTTGTGGGACTAACTCGGGACAGGGGACCATCTAACTATGGCTACACCTTC,CSVVGLTRDRGPSNYGYTF
13,TRBD2,many,TRBV20-1,TRBJ2-7,TGCAGTGCTAGGCCTAGCGGGAGCTACGAGCAGTACTTC,CSARPSGSYEQYF
13,.,few,TRBV30,TRBJ2-2,TGTGCCTGTCGGGGGTCGGTCACCGGGGAGCTGTTTTTT,CACRGSVTGELFF
14,.,once,TRBV11-2,TRBJ1-5,TGTGCCAGCAGCTTAGTTGGGAACAATCGGCCCCAGCATTTT,CASSLVGNNRPQHF
17,TRBD2,medium-sized,TRBV27,TRBJ2-7,TGTGCCAGCAGTTTATCGTTTGGGGGGGTCCCTTCCTACGAGCAGTACTTC,CASSLSFGGVPSYEQYF
15,TRBD1,many,TRBV28,TRBJ1-2,TGTGCCAGCAGTTCAACGGGACAGACTAACTATGGCTACACCTTC,CASSSTGQTNYGYTF
13,.,many,TRBV14,TRBJ2-7,TGTGCCAGCAGCCAAGAACGGGAGTTCGAGCAGTACTTC,CASSQEREFEQYF
14,TRBD1,many,TRBV7-9,TRBJ2-7,TGTGCCAGCAGTTTAACAGGGGATTGGGGCGAGCAGTACTTC,CASSLTGDWGEQYF
16,.,many,TRBV11-2,TRBJ2-3,TGTGCCAGCAGCTTATTCCCGCTAGCTAGCACAGATACGCAGTATTTT,CASSLFPLASTDTQYF
17,TRBD2,many,TRBV28,TRBJ2-7,TGTGCCAGCAGTCCCAGGACTAGCGGGAGGATCTCCTACGAGCAGTACTTC,CASSPRTSGRISYEQYF
14,TRBD1,.,TRBV6-1,TRBJ2-5,TGTGCCAGCAGGGGACAGGGGGACAAAGAGACCCAGTACTTC,CASRGQGDKETQYF
15,.,many,TRBV28,TRBJ1-3,TGTGCCAGCAGTTTCCCGAGAAGCTCTGGAAACACCATATATTTT,CASSFPRSSGNTIYF
17,TRBD2,many,TRBV18,TRBJ2-2,TGTGCCAGCTCACCACGGGGGACTAGCGGGACCGACGGGGAGCTGTTTTTT,CASSPRGTSGTDGELFF
15,.,many,TRBV11-2,TRBJ2-5,TGTGCCAGCAGCGTTATAGGGGGTAGTGAAGAGACCCAGTACTTC,CASSVIGGSEETQYF
14,.,.,TRBV19,TRBJ2-7,TGTGCCAGTAGTATGAGGGAGGTTCCCTACGAGCAGTACTTC,CASSMREVPYEQYF
12,.,many,TRBV7-8,TRBJ2-7,TGTGCCAGCTCCGAGGGACGCTACGAGCAGTACTTC,CASSEGRYEQYF
14,.,.,TRBV5-1,TRBJ1-1,TGCGCCAGCAGCTTGGGGACGGTAATGCCTGAAGCTTTCTTT,CASSLGTVMPEAFF
13,.,once,TRBV2,TRBJ2-2,TGTGCCAGCACCCCCGACGGGACCGGGGAGCTGTTTTTT,CASTPDGTGELFF
14,.,many,TRBV27,TRBJ2-7,TGTGCCAGCAGTTTAAAGCCCTTCTCCTACGAGCAGTACTTC,CASSLKPFSYEQYF
15,.,many,TRBV29-1,TRBJ1-1,TGCAGCGTTGAACAGATTAGTATCATGAACACTGAAGCTTTCTTT,CSVEQISIMNTEAFF
15,.,many,TRBV11-2,TRBJ2-3,TGTGCCAGCAGCTTAGTAGGCGGGAGCACAGATACGCAGTATTTT,CASSLVGGSTDTQYF
12,.,many,TRBV20-1,TRBJ2-2,TGCAGTGCTAGTCCGGGCACCGGGGAGCTGTTTTTT,CSASPGTGELFF
12,.,.,TRBV15,TRBJ1-2,TGTGCCACCAGCAGAGAAGACTATGGCTACACCTTC,CATSREDYGYTF
13,.,many,TRBV30,TRBJ2-7,TGTGCCTGGGGGACCCCGGGGGCCCACGAGCAGTACTTC,CAWGTPGAHEQYF
10,.,many,TRBV2,TRBJ1-1,TGTGCCAGCAAGAGAAGGGTTGCTTTCTTT,CASKRRVAFF
13,.,many,TRBV12-3/TRBV12-4,TRBJ2-7,TGTGCCAGCAGGACGCCGGGAGAGAGGGGGTCACACTTC,CASRTPGERGSHF
14,.,few,TRBV10-3,TRBJ2-5,TGTGCCATCAGTGAGGCTACTAGTTACGCGACCCAGTACTTC,CAISEATSYATQYF
15,.,.,TRBV6-1,TRBJ2-5,TGTGCCAGCAGAGCCCGTGCGGGGGCCCCGGAGACCCAGTACTTC,CASRARAGAPETQYF
14,TRBD1,few,TRBV10-3,TRBJ1-1,TGTGCCATCAGCCAGACAGGGGTTAACGCTGAAGCTTTCTTT,CAISQTGVNAEAFF
12,.,many,TRBV12-3/TRBV12-4,TRBJ2-3,TGTGCCAGCAGTCTACAGGGAAATACGCAGTATTTT,CASSLQGNTQYF
13,.,.,TRBV7-3,TRBJ2-7,TGTGCCAGCAGCTGGACACCAGCCTACGAGCAGTACTTC,CASSWTPAYEQYF
14,TRBD2,many,TRBV28,TRBJ2-5,TGTGCCAGCAGTGTAGCGGGAGAAGGGGAGACCCAGTACTTC,CASSVAGEGETQYF
14,.,many,TRBV5-1,TRBJ1-3,TGCGCCAGCAGCTCCGGGACGACGGGAAACACCATATATTTT,CASSSGTTGNTIYF
14,.,.,TRBV27,TRBJ2-2,TGTGCCAGCAGTTTTTTTTCGGTGTCCGGGGAGCTGTTTTTT,CASSFFSVSGELFF
14,.,many,TRBV2,TRBJ2-7,TGTGCCAGCAGTGATGGAGGGGGCTCCTACGAGCAGTACTTC,CASSDGGGSYEQYF
18,.,few,TRBV3-1,TRBJ2-6,TGTGCCAGCAGCCAAGAAAAAATATGGGGGCCTGGGGCCAACGTCCTGACTTTC,CASSQEKIWGPGANVLTF
12,.,many,TRBV6-5,TRBJ1-2,TGTGCCACCAGGACGGTAAACTATGGCTACACCTTC,CATRTVNYGYTF